This paragraph reports one T cell receptor beta chain. This clone registers as medium-sized (0.01 to 0.1%) within its sample. This receptor's antigen is unknown. No base qualities exist here, and no much larger clone lies one base off it. The data derive from a study of blood T cell repertoires in COVID-19 (dated by TCRdb to about 2020). Some background on the complete study: Collaborator samples came from the United States, Italy and Spain and covered acute and convalescent phases of COVID-19. The material from the prospective study consisted of cDNA or gDNA derived from T cells, B-cell-depleted T cells, or PBMCs. The dataset comprised deeply sampled blood TCRbeta repertoires from subjects exposed to, actively infected with, or recovered from COVID-19. A de-identified subject ID, COVID-19 status, age in years and sex were almost always included in the sample metadata. The samples were drawn from the first 160 participants of the ongoing ImmuneRACE study and from over a thousand subjects provided by 6 global collaborators. HLA class I and class II types, where available, came from metadata supplied by the sample provider rather than from assay-based typing. The repertoires were released in a freely available public database meant as a resource for research on the immune response to SARS-CoV-2. The full study reports these points: The amount of clinical and demographic metadata varied by source and participant and was provided uncurated.

The immunoSEQ Assay, a bias-controlled multiplex PCR, was used to amplify TCRbeta CDR3 regions from genomic DNA. In the paper's pipeline: Nucleated cell counts per sample were estimated from amplification of reference gene primers within the assay. To quantify the absolute abundance of each unique TCRbeta CDR3 rearrangement, sequence reads were collapsed and filtered. For each sample, productive Simpson clonality was calculated as the square root of Simpson's diversity index over productive rearrangements. Imported from immuneACCESS, the table was reduced by TCRdb to in-frame sequences with V and J called. These copies leave out some clones; in studies compared against another copy, an unresolved V gene accounts for under half, and the cause of the remainder is not known. The V and J calls and the clone size are those of that table, but D and trimming were determined from the DNA. Present in this sample are some 150,000 clones, 70% to 90% of which were seen just once. In total, the top ten clones hold around 2.5% of the sample.

Compared with germline, V lacks 3 bases and J lacks 7 bases; bases without a gene match: 6. The germline V gene encodes CDR1 SEHNR and CDR2 FQNEAQ (reference sequence). The CDR3 starts with the cysteine, ends with the phenylalanine, and has 15 residues. The kept DNA is CDR3 alone, 45 bases in frame from the first base. The collaborating institutions used their own protocols to collect whole blood in K2EDTA tubes. For TCRbeta analysis, collaborator samples were shipped as frozen whole blood, as isolated PBMCs, or as DNA extracted from either sample type. The receptor comes from a human donor with acute or convalescent COVID-19. The donor label of this sample is uncertain. The rearrangement joined TRBV7-9 to TRBJ2-2; TRBD2 fits 9 bases in the junction. The material sequenced was peripheral blood. The sequenced DNA is TGTGCCAGCAGCTTGGCGGGAGGGCCGAGCGGGGAGCTGTTTTTT. The encoded protein is CASSLAGGPSGELFF.